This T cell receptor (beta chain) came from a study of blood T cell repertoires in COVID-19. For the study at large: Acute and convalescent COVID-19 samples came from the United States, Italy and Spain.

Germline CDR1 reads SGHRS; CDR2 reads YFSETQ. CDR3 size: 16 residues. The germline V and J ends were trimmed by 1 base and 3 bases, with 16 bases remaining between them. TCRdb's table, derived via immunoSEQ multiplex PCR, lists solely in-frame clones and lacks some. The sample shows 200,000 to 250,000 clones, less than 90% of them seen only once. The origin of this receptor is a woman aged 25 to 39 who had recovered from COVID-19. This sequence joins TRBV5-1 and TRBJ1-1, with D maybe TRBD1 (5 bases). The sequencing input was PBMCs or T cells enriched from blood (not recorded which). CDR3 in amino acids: CASSLQPGGTHTEAFF. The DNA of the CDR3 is TGCGCCAGCAGCTTGCAACCGGGGGGAACTCACACTGAAGCTTTCTTT. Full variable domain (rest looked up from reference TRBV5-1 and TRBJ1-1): KAGVTQTPRYLIKTRGQQVTLSCSPISGHRSVSWYQQTPGQGLQFLFEYFSETQRNKGNFPGRFSGRQFSNSRSEMNVSTLELGDSALYLCASSLQPGGTHTEAFFGQGTRLTVV.